The text below deals with one TCR beta chain. Its antigen is still unknown. It has no much larger one-base neighbor in the sample; base qualities were not kept. In total, roughly 670 healthy bone marrow donors made up the cohort. Cohort members were all nominally healthy when sampled, although unrecorded immune exposures were likely present. The donor was CMV seronegative and belonged to the group of 380 or so seronegative cohort members. A peripheral blood sample was collected from each donor, and TCR beta sequencing was performed on peripheral blood mononuclear cells. The Qiagen DNeasy Blood Extraction Kit was used to extract genomic DNA from the blood cell samples. The trim is 3 bases for V and 7 bases for J, with a gap of 19 bases between the germline ends. Via the germline V gene (reference sequence), CDR1 is SEHNR and CDR2 FQNEAQ. The CDR3 covers 17 residues, taking in both the cysteine and the phenylalanine. The entry retains the CDR3 DNA only, 51 bases that are in frame from base 1.

This sample was taken from a study of cytomegalovirus exposure and HLA in healthy donors (dated by TCRdb to 2017 to 2019). Concerning the study at large: An earlier analysis of roughly 630 of the donors reported 250 to 350 Gb of sequence data and 100 million to 130 million unique TCR beta sequences from about 179 million T cells. An early release that covered more than 550 HLA-typed donors contained 300 to 350 gigabases of sequencing data and tens of millions of unique TCR sequences. Of the 300 to 400 genotyped donors, 81% fell in the genetic ancestry cluster associated with self-reported Caucasian donors. The study aimed to test whether signatures of past pathogen exposure could be identified by cataloging public T cell receptors. The study used immunosequencing to profile the T cell repertoires of around 600 subjects and linked those repertoires to cytomegalovirus serostatus. In addition to the first cohort of 650 to 800 subjects, a separate validation cohort of over 90 different subjects was used. High-throughput TCR immunosequencing, statistical association of individual TCRs with disease status, and machine learning were combined to predict cytomegalovirus infection status. To study patterns of TCR occurrence, a later analysis re-analyzed previously published TCR beta repertoires from several hundred donors and added high-resolution HLA genotyping. Rather than using new phenotypic data, the later analysis identified candidate immune exposures from TCR beta sequences and from how often those sequences occurred across donors. An earlier analysis of around 540 of the donors applied high-throughput TCR beta sequencing to assess whether each TCR beta V gene segment acted as functional or pseudogenic. Donor age, sex, ethnicity and CMV serostatus were compiled alongside the repertoire data. In a later genetic analysis, genome-wide SNP genotypes for about 60% of the 666 donors were used, and that subset was treated as a discovery cohort. Every repertoire in the discovery cohort had been generated on one and the same sequencing platform. Class I and class II HLA loci were covered by the typing at four-digit resolution. The number of typed donors differed by locus: 629-630 for A, B, C, DRB1 and DQB1; some 500 for DQA1; approximately 610 for DPA1; and 400 to 480 for DPB1. Because of strong linkage in the cohort, roughly five DR-DQ haplotypes were treated as single units for association and clustering. Across about 370 genotyped donors of the cohort, an average of roughly 230,000 unique TCR beta nucleotide sequences per donor were sequenced, and 15% to 20% of those sequences were non-productive.

Libraries were constructed by the immunoSEQ multiplex PCR assay. For the multiplex PCR, a mixture combining 60 forward primers for TCR Vbeta segments and 13 reverse primers for TCR Jbeta segments was used. The CDR3 region of rearranged TCR beta genes was amplified from genomic DNA by a multiplex PCR assay. The amplified TCR beta libraries were sequenced on the Illumina HiSeq System as 87-base-pair reads. The original pipeline was this. A later analysis counted some 74 million unique TCR beta chains across the 666 repertoires, and approximately 11 million of these chains were shared by at least two donors. Raw reads were error-corrected and collapsed into unique sequences with a nearest-neighbor algorithm that merged closely related sequences to remove PCR and sequencing errors. CDR3 sequences were aligned to IMGT reference sequences to assign V, D and J gene segments. For a sequence to be retained, a match of at least six nucleotides to both a V gene segment and a J gene segment was required. A rearrangement counted as productive if the CDR3 had no stop codons and remained in frame with V and J, and every other rearrangement counted as non-productive. CDR3 was defined according to IMGT convention as the region running from the second conserved V-encoded cysteine to the conserved J-encoded phenylalanine. The earlier analysis of 500 to 750 of the donors excluded any sequence lacking an unambiguous match to a single V gene segment. An earlier analysis of almost 600 of the donors classified V segments as functional when productive rearrangements were above 56.7% and as segregating when the standard deviation between donors was above 5%. A statistical classification framework was built to diagnose cytomegalovirus status from the catalog of TCR beta chain sequences. A later analysis assigned V and J genes by comparing TCR nucleotide sequences with IMGT/GENE-DB human TR gene sequences. A later analysis assigned CDR3 sequences and most-parsimonious VDJ recombination scenarios with the TCRdist pipeline. A later analysis defined each TCR beta chain by its CDR3 amino acid sequence plus V-gene family, and excluded reads lacking a unique V-gene family. A later analysis removed 450 to 600 highly shared, low-generation-probability nucleotide sequences to deal with suspected cross-contamination and a sequencing artifact. In a later analysis, a clonal expansion index was calculated for each public chain from normalized within-repertoire ranks of inferred template counts. In a later analysis, generation probabilities were computed with a VDJ recombination model fitted to out-of-frame rearrangements, and the resulting probabilities were checked against IGoR. In a later analysis, TCR-TCR, TCR-HLA and TCR-CMV co-occurrence was scored with hypergeometric tests, and a repertoire-size bias correction was applied to TCR pairs. In a later analysis, false discovery rates were estimated by permuting HLA or CMV assignments 20 times. In a later analysis, co-occurring TCRs were grouped using DBSCAN, and TCRdist sequence similarity was added for clustering within HLA-allele-positive subsets. For co-occurrence clustering, repertoires with fewer than 30,000 or more than 120,000 public chains were excluded, along with several repertoires with anomalous nucleotide sharing. The table was pulled from immuneACCESS by TCRdb, which kept in-frame rearrangements only. Such tables lose some clones; where checked, under half of the loss comes from unresolved V genes, and the rest has no known cause. V, J and clone size were drawn from that table, and D and trimming were deduced from the DNA. The sample has 80,000 to 100,000 clones on record, under 75% of them singletons. The top ten clones comprise about 2.5% of the sample.

Points the paper makes about the study in general: Roughly uniform sequencing depth across donors was assumed in presence/absence analyses, although this assumption may not hold. A later analysis reported that several top co-occurrence clusters appeared linked to parvovirus B19, influenza, CMV and Epstein-Barr virus. In a later analysis, the rate of TCR association differed among HLA loci, with DRB1 alleles having the most associated TCRs and HLA-C alleles having the fewest. The classifier was reported to diagnose cytomegalovirus status with high specificity and sensitivity in both the original cohort and the validation cohort. A group of highly shared sequence variants was considered likely to be a technical artifact of the sequencing pipeline. A later analysis associated approximately 17,000 TCR beta sequences with specific HLA alleles at a false discovery rate of 0.05. An earlier analysis of around 500 of the donors showed that most TCR beta V segments appeared in productive rearrangements either about 87% or about 30% of the time, which broadly matched IMGT annotations. A later genetic analysis associated a missense DCLRE1C variant with V-gene and J-gene trimming of TCR beta chains, and an independent cohort replicated the association. CMV serostatus was the only immune exposure information available for the cohort. Most CMV-associated TCR beta chains appeared to be HLA-restricted in a later analysis, and the HLA associations seemed to be driven largely by CMV exposure. The authors suggested that the approach could potentially be extended to other disease states and immunological phenotypes. This cohort had only TCR beta chains sequenced, and the lack of alpha or paired-chain data limited which features could be detected. A further reported finding was that TCR beta sequences accurately predicted the HLA-A and HLA-B alleles for most subjects in the first cohort. Linkage disequilibrium might explain the correlated functional status among segregating V segments, but an unknown experimental factor could not be ruled out. In vitro tests confirmed that a few of the cytomegalovirus-associated TCR beta chains recognize cytomegalovirus antigens. Most TCR sequences were observed very rarely across donors, whereas some public TCRs were present in many individuals. When HLA alleles, especially DR and DQ, strongly co-occurred, TCR associations were difficult to assign to individual alleles. According to a later genetic analysis, donors in an Asian-associated ancestry cluster had fewer N-insertions in productive TCRs than the roughly 670-donor mean. Over 15 rarely observed V segments, including chromosome 9 orphons, were excluded from the earlier analysis of a few hundred of the donors because counts were too low. Because HLA typing was unavailable for some donors at each locus, only the typed subset was used in association tests. A total of 164 TCR beta chains were listed by the study as associated with cytomegalovirus. In a later analysis, HLA-associated TCR beta chains were found to be more clonally expanded and to have lower generation probabilities than equally common non-associated chains. Some IMGT-functional V segments, including TRBV6-2 and TRBV6-3, could not be distinguished by the 87-base-pair reads and were therefore excluded.

The sequence links TRBV7-9 to TRBJ1-6; no D gene is confidently identified. The receptor's source is a man aged 45 to 65 in good health and CMV-seronegative. The sequencing sample was made of PBMCs. The nucleotide sequence reads as follows: TGTGCCAGCAGCTTTTCAATGGGAGGGTCTCCAAATTCACCCCTCCACTTT. Protein translation: CASSFSMGGSPNSPLHF.